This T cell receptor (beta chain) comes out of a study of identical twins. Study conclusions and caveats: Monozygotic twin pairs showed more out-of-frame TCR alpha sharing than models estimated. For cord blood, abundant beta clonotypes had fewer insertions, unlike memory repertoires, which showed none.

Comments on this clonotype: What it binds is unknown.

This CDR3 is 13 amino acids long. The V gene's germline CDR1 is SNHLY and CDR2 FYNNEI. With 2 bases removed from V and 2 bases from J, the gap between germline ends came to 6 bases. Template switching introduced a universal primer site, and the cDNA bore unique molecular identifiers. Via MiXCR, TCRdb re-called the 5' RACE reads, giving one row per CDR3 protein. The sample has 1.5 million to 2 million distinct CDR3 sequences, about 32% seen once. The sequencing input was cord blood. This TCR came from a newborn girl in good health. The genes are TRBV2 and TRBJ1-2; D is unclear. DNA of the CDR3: TGTGCCAGCAGTGAACGTCTAAACTATGGCTACACCTTC. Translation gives CASSERLNYGYTF.